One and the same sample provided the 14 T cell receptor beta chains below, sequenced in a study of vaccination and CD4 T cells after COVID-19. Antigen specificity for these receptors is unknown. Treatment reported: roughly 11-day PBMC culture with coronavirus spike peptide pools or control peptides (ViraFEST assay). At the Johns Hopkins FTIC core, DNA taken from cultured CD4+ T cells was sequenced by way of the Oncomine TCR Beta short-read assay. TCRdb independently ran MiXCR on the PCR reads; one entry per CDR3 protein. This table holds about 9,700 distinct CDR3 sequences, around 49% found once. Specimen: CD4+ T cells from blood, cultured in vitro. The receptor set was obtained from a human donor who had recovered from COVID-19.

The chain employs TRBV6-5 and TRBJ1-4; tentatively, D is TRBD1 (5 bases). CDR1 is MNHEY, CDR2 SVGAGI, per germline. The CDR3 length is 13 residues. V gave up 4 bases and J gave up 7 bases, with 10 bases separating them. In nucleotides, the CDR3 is TGTGCCAGCAGTTTCCAGGGTGCTGAAAAACTGTTTTTT. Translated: CASSFQGAEKLFF.

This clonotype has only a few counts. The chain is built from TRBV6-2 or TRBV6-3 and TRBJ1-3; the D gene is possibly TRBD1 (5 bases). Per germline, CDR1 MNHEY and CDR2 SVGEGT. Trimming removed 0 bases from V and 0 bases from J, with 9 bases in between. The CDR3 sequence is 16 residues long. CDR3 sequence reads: CASSYSGTYSGNTIYF. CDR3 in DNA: TGTGCCAGCAGTTACTCTGGGACCTACTCTGGAAACACCATATATTTT.

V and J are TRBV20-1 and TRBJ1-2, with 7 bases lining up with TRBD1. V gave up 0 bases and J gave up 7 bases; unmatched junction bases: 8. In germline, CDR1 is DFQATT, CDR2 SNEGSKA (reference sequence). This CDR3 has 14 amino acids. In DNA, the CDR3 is TGCAGTGCTAGAGATAGCAGAGGGGGCGGTGGCTACACCTTC. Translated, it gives CSARDSRGGGGYTF.

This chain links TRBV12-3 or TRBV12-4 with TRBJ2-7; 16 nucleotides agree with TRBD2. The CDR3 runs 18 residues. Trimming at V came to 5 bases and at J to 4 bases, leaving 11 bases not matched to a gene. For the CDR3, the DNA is TGTGCCAGCAGTGGGACTAGCGGGAGGGCCCTTCTGACTTACGAGCAGTACTTC. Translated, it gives CASSGTSGRALLTYEQYF.

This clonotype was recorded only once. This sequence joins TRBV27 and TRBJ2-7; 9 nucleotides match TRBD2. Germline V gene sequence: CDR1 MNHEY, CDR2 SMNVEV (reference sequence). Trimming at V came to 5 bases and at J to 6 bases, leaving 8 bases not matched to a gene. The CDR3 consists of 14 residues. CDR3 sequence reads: CASSRAGGRTEQYF. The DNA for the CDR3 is TGTGCCAGCAGTCGAGCGGGAGGAAGGACCGAGCAGTACTTC.

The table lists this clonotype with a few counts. The CDR3 DNA reads TGTGCCAGCAGTTTGCAGGGGGCGACTGAAGCTTTCTTT. Amino acids: CASSLQGATEAFF. V gene TRBV12-3 or TRBV12-4 combines with J gene TRBJ1-1; the match to TRBD1 covers 8 bases. V shed 3 bases and J 5 bases; nucleotides not matched to a gene: 2. The CDR3 loop spans 13 amino acids.

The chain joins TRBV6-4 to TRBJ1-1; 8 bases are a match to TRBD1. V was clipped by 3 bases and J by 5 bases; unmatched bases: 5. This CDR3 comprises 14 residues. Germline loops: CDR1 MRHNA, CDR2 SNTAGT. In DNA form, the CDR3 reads TGTGCCAGCAGTGAAACAGGGGGTTTGACTGAAGCTTTCTTT. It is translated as CASSETGGLTEAFF.

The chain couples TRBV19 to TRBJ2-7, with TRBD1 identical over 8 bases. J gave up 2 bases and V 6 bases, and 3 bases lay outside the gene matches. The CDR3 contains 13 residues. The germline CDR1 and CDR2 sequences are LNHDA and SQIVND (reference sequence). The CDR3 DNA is TGTGCCAGTAGGCGGACAGGGACCTACGAGCAGTACTTC. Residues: CASRRTGTYEQYF. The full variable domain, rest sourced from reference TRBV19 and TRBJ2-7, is DGGITQSPKYLFRKEGQNVTLSCEQNLNHDAMYWYRQDPGQGLRLIYYSQIVNDFQKGDIAEGYSVSREKKESFPLTVTSAQKNPTAFYLCASRRTGTYEQYFGPGTRLTVT.

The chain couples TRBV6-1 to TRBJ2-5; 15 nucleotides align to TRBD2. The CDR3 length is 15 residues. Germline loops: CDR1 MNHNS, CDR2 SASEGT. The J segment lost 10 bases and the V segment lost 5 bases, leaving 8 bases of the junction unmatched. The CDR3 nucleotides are TGTGCCAGCAGTCCACGGACTAGCGGGGGGGCCGGCCAGTACTTC. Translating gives CASSPRTSGGAGQYF.

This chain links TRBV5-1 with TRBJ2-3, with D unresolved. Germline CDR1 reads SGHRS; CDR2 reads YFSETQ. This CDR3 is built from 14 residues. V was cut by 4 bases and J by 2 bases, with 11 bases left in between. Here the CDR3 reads CASSAADATDTQYF. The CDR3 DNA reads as TGCGCCAGCAGCGCCGCCGACGCCACAGATACGCAGTATTTT.

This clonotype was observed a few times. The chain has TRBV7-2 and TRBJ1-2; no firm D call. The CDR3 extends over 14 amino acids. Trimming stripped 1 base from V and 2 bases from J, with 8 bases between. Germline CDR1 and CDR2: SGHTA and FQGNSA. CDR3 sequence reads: CASSLDYQNYGYTF. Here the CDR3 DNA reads TGTGCCAGCAGCTTAGATTATCAGAACTATGGCTACACCTTC.

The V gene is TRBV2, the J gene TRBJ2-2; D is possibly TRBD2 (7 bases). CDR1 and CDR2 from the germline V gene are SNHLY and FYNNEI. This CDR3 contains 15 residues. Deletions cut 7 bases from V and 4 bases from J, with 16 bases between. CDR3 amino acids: CASTEGGARTGELFF. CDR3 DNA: TGTGCCAGCACCGAGGGGGGGGCGCGCACCGGGGAGCTGTTTTTT.

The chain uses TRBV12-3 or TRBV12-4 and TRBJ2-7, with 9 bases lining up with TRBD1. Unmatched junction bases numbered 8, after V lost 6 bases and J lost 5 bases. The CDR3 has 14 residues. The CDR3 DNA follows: TGTGCCAGCAGCCCGGGACAGGGTGCCCACGAGCAGTACTTC. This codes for CASSPGQGAHEQYF.

The CDR3 DNA sequence: TGCAGCGTTGCTGAATGGGGTGCTACTGAAGCTTTCTTT. Protein sequence: CSVAEWGATEAFF. The chain carries TRBV29-1 and TRBJ1-1; D gene uncertain. V lost 4 bases and J lost 5, with 14 bases in between. The CDR3 contains 13 residues. The germline V gene encodes CDR1 SQVTM and CDR2 ANQGSEA.